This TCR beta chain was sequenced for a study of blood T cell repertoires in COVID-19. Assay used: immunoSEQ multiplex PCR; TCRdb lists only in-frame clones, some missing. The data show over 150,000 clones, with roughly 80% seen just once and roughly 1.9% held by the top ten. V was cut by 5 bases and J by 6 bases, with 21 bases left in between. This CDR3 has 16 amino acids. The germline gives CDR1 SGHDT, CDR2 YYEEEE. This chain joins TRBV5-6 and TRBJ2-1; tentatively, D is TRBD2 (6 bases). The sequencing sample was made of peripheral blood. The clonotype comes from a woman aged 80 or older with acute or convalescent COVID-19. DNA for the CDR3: TGTGCCAGCAGGACCTTAAAGCGGGTAAACCTCAATGAGCAGTTCTTC. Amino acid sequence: CASRTLKRVNLNEQFF.